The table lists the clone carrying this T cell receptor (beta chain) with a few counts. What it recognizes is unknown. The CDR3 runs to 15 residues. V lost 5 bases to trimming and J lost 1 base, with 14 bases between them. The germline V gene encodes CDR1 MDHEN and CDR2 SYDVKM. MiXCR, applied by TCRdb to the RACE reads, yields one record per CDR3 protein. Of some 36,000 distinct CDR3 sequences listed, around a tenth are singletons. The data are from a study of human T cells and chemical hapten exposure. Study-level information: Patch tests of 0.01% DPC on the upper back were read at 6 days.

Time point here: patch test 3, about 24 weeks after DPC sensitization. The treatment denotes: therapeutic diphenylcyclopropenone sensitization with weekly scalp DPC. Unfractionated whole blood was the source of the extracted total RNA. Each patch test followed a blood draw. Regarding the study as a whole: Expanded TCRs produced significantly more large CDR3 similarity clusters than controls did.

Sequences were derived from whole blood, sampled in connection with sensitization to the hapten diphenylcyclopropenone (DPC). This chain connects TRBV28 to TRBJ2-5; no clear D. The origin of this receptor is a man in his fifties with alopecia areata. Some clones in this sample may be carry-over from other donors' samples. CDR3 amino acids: CASSPGTESQETQYF. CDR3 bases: TGTGCCAGCAGTCCGGGTACGGAATCCCAAGAGACCCAGTACTTC.